Sequencing of this T cell receptor (beta chain) was carried out in a study of vaccination effects on CD4 cells after COVID-19. Findings of the study overall: Late post-vaccination samples showed marked contraction of infection- and vaccine-induced clones. There were few convalescent patients in the study and no early post-infection timepoints.

CDR1 SNHLY and CDR2 FYNNEI come from the germline V gene. The V end was cut by 5 bases, the J end by 1 base, with 5 bases between. This CDR3 contains 13 residues. Following a roughly 9-day culture, CD4+ T cells were purified. Half-medium replacement with IL-2 medium occurred on days 3 and 7. Clones were read by immunoSEQ multiplex PCR, and TCRdb kept only the in-frame ones, dropping some. The table has about 76,000 clones, approximately 80% seen once; the top ten hold about 2.1%. As for this clone: Its antigen is unknown.

The starting material was CD4+ T cells from PBMCs cultured without peptide, obtained before COVID-19 vaccination. V usage is TRBV2 and J usage is TRBJ2-2; D gene ambiguous. This clonotype was sampled from a human donor who received a COVID-19 vaccine. The CDR3 nucleotides read TGTGCCAGCAGTCCCATGAACACCGGGGAGCTGTTTTTT. It codes for CASSPMNTGELFF.